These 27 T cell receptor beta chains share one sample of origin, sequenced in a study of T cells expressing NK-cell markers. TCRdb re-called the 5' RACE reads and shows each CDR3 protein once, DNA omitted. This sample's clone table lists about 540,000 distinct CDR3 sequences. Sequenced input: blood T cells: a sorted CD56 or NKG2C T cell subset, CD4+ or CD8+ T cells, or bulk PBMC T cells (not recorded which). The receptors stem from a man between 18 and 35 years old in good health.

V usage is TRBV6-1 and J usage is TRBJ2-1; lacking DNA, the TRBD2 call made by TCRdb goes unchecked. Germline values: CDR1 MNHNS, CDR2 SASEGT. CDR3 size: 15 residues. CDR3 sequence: CASSEAAGEFGEQFF.

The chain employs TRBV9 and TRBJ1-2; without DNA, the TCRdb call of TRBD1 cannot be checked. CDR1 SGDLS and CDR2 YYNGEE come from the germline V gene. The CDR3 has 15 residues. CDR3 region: CASSVTDRSNYGYTF.

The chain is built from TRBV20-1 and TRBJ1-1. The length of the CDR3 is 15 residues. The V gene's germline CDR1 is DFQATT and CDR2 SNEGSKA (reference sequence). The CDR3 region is CSARKAGRMNTEAFF.

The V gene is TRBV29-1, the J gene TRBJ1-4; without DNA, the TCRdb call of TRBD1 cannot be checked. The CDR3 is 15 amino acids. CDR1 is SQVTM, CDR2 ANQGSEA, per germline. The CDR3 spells CSVLSTGAEIGKLFF.

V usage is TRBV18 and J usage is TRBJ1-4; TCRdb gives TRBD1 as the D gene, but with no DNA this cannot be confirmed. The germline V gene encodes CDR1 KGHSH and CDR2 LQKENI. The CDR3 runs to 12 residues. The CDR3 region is CASSGADEKLFF.

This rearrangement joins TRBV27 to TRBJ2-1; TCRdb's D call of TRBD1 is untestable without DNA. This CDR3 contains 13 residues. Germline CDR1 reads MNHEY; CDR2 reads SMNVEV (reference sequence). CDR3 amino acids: CASSLMWQGTEFF.

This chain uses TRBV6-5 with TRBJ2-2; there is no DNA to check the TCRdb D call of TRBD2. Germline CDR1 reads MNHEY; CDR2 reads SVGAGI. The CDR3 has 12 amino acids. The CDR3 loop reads CASSPSGGGLFF.

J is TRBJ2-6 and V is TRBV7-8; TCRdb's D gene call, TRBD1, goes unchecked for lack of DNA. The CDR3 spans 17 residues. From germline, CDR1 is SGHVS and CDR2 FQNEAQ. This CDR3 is CASSWDRGLGGANVLTF.

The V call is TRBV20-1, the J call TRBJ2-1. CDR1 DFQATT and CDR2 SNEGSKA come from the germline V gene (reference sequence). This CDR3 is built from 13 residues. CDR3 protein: CSARDQLMGEQFF.

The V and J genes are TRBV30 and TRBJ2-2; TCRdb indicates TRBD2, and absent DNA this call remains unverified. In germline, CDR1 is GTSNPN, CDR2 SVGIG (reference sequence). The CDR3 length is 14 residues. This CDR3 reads CAWRGLAGTGELFF. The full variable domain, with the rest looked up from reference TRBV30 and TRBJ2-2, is SQTIHQWPATLVQPVGSPLSLECTVEGTSNPNLYWYRQAAGRGLQLLFYSVGIGQISSEVPQNLSASRPQDRQFILSSKKLLLSDSGFYLCAWRGLAGTGELFFGEGSRLTVL.

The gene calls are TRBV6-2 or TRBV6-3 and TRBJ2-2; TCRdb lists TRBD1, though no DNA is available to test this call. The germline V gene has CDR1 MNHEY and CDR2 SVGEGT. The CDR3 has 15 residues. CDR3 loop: CASSSGGRRTGELFF.

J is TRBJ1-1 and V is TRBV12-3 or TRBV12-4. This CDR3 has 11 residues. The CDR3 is CASSRGGQAFF.

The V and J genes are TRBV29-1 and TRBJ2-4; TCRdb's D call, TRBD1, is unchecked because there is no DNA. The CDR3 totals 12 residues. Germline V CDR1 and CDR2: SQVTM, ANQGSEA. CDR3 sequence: CSGQGIGNIQYF.

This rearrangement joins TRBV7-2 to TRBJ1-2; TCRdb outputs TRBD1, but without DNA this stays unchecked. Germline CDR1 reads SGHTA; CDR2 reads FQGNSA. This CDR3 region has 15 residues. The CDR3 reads CASSLAPGTAYGYTF. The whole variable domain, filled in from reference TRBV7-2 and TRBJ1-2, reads GAGVSQSPSNKVTEKGKDVELRCDPISGHTALYWYRQSLGQGLEFLIYFQGNSAPDKSGLPSDRFSAERTGGSVSTLTIQRTQQEDSAVYLCASSLAPGTAYGYTFGSGTRLTVV.

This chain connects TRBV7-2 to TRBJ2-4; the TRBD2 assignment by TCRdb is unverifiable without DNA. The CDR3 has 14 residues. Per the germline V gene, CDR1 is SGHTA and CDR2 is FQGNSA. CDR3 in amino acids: CASSPGTSATIQYF.

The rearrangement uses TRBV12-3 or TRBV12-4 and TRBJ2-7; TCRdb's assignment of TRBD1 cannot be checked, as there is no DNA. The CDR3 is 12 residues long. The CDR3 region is CASSPAPSEQYF.

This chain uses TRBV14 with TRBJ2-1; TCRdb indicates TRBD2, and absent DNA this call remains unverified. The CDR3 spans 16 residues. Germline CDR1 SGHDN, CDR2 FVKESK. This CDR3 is CASSRSERRPVDEQFF.

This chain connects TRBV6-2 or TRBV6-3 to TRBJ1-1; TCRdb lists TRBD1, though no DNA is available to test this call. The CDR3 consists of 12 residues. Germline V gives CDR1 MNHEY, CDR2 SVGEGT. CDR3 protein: CASSPPTARAFF.

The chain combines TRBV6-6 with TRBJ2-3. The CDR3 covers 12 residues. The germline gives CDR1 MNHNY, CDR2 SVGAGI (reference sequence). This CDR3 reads CASSYAQDTQYF.

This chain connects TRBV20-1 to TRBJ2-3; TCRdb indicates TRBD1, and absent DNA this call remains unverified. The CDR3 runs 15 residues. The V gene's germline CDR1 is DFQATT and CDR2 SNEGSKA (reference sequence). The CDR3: CSARGGHPPGDTQYF.

CDR3 sequence: CASSLNTFRTGRTEAFF. The chain links TRBV7-2 to TRBJ1-1; no DNA is available, so the TRBD1 call from TCRdb remains unchecked. The germline V gene encodes CDR1 SGHTA and CDR2 FQGNSA. This CDR3 spans 17 amino acids.

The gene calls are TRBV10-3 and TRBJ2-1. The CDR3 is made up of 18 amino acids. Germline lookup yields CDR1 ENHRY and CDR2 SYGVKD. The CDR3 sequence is CAISEAGVGPNSYNEQFF.

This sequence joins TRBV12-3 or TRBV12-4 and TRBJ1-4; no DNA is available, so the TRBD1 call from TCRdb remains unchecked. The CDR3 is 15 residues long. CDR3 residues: CASSGDDATNEKLFF.

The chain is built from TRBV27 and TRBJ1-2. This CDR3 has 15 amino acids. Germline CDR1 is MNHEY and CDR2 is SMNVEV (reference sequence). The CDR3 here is CASSLEADYNYGYTF.

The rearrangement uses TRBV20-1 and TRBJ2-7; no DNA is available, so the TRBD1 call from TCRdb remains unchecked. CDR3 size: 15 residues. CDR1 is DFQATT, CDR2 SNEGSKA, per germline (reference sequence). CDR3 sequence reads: CSARDRRHASYEQYF.

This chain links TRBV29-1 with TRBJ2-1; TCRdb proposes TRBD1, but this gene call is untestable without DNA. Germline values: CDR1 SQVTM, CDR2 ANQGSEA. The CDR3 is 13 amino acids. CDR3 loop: CSVGVGRNNEQFF.

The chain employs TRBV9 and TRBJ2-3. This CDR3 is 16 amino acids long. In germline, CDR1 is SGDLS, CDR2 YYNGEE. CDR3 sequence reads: CASSVVGHPSTDTQYF.